These 8 T cell receptor beta chains originate from one sample sequenced in a study of cytomegalovirus exposure and HLA in healthy donors. The assay was immunoSEQ multiplex PCR, and TCRdb's table has in-frame clones only and misses some. The top ten hold 3% of the sample, which has fewer than 200,000 clones, around 90% seen once. What was sequenced was PBMCs. Receptors originate from a woman aged 18-29 years in good health and CMV-seropositive.

This chain uses TRBV7-8 with TRBJ2-5, with 8 bases matching TRBD2. The V gene end was trimmed by 2 bases and the J gene end by 1 base; junction bases not matched to a gene: 21. Germline lookup yields CDR1 SGHVS and CDR2 FQNEAQ. The CDR3 length is 21 residues. The CDR3 spells CASSLLRRRLASGGLQETQYF. CDR3 DNA sequence: TGTGCCAGCAGCTTACTACGGCGAAGACTGGCGAGCGGGGGACTCCAAGAGACCCAGTACTTC.

The chain employs TRBV19 and TRBJ2-5; TRBD2 matches at 8 bases. Per germline, CDR1 LNHDA and CDR2 SQIVND (reference sequence). The V segment lost 6 bases and the J segment 5 bases; nucleotides outside the gene matches: 5. The CDR3 sequence is 13 residues long. CDR3 coding DNA: TGTGCCAGTAGCCCGACGGGGGGGGAGACCCAGTACTTC. This gives the protein CASSPTGGETQYF.

The chain joins TRBV29-1 to TRBJ2-1; 7 nucleotides agree with TRBD2. The V and J ends lost 3 bases and 2 bases, in that order; junction bases with no gene match: 4. The CDR3 totals 14 residues. Per germline, CDR1 SQVTM and CDR2 ANQGSEA. The CDR3 DNA follows: TGCAGCGTTGACAGCGGGACCACCTACAATGAGCAGTTCTTC. Translated, it gives CSVDSGTTYNEQFF.

The V call is TRBV5-4, the J call TRBJ2-5, with 12 nucleotides matching TRBD2. CDR1 is SGHNT, CDR2 YYREEE, per germline (reference sequence). The CDR3 covers 18 residues. Trimming at V came to 5 bases and at J to 5 bases, leaving 16 bases not matched to a gene. CDR3 coding DNA: TGTGCCAGCAGTCGGGGGGCTAGCGGGAGGGCCGGGGTGGAGACCCAGTACTTC. It translates to CASSRGASGRAGVETQYF.

The genes are TRBV4-2 and TRBJ1-2; D is undetermined. The CDR3 sequence is 15 residues long. The germline V gene encodes CDR1 LGHNA and CDR2 YNFKEQ. The V and J ends lost 0 bases and 1 base respectively, with 9 bases between them. CDR3 in DNA: TGTGCCAGCAGCCAAGATCTAGGAGGTAACTATGGCTACACCTTC. Amino acid sequence: CASSQDLGGNYGYTF.

The chain carries TRBV7-2 and TRBJ2-1, with 8 bases aligning to TRBD2. The germline V gene encodes CDR1 SGHTA and CDR2 FQGNSA. Trimming cost V 5 bases and J 4 bases; bases outside gene matches: 10. The CDR3 is made up of 16 amino acids. CDR3 sequence reads: CASSPTGGGRYNEQFF. CDR3 DNA: TGTGCCAGCAGCCCGACCGGCGGGGGGCGTTACAATGAGCAGTTCTTC.

This sequence joins TRBV5-5 and TRBJ1-5, with D possibly TRBD1 on 5 matching bases. This CDR3 is 15 amino acids long. V lost 2 bases and J 6 bases, leaving 15 bases between the germline ends. Germline V gene data show CDR1 as SGHKS and CDR2 as YYEKEE (reference sequence). As DNA, the CDR3 is TGTGCCAGCAGCTTTGACTCCCGCCAGGGTCAGCCCCAGCATTTT. Protein sequence: CASSFDSRQGQPQHF.

J is TRBJ1-2 and V is TRBV2, with D possibly being TRBD1 (6 bases). This CDR3 has 13 amino acids. The V gene's germline CDR1 is SNHLY and CDR2 FYNNEI. Here the CDR3 reads CATRGTGTAGYTF. As DNA, the CDR3 is TGTGCTACCAGAGGAACAGGGACGGCTGGCTACACCTTC.